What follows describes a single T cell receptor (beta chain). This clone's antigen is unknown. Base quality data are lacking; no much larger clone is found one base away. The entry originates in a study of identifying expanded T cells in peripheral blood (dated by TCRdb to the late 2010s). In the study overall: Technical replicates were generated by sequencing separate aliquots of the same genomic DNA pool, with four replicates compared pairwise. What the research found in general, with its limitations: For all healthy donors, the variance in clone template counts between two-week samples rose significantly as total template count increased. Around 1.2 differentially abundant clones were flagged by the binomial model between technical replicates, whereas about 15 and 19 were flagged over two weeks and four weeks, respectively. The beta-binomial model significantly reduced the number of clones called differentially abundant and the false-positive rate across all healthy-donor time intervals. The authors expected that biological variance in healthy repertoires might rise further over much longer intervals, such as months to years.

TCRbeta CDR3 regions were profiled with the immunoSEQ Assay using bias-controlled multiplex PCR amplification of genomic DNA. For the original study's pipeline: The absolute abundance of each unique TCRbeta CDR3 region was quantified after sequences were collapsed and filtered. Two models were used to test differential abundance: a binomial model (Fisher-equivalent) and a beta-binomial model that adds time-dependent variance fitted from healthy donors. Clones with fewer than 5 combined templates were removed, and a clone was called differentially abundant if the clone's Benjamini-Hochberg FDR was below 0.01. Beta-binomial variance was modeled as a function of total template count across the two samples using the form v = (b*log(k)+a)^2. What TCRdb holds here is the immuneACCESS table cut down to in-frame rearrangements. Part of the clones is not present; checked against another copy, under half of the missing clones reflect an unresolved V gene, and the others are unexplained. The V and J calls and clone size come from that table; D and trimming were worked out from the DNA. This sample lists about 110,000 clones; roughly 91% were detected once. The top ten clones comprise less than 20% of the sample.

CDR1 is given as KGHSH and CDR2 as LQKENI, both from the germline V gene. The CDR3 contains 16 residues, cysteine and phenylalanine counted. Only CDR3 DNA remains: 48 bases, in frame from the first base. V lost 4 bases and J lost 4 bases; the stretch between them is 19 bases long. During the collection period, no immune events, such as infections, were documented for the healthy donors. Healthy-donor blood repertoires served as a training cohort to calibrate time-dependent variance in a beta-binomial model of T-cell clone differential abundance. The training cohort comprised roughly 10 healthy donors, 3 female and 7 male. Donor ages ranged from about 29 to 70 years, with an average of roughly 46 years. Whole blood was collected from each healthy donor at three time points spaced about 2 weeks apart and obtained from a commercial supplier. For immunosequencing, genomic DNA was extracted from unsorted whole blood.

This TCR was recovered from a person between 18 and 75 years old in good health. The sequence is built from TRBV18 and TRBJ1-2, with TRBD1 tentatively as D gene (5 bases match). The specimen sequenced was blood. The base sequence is TGTGCCAGCTCACGACAAACGGGGGGGATCGCCTATGGCTACACCTTC. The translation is CASSRQTGGIAYGYTF.